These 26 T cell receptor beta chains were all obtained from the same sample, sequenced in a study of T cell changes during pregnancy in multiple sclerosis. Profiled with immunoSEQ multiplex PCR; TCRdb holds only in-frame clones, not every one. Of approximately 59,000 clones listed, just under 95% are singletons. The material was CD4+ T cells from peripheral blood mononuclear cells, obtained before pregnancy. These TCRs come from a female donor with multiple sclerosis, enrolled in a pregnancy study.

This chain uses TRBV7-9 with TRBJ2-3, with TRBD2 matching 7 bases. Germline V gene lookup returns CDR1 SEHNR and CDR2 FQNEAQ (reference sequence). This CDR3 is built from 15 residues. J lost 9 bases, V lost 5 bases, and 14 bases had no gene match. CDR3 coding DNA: TGTGCCAGCAGCAGAGCAGCGGGGCAGAGCGGAACGCAGTATTTT. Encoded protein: CASSRAAGQSGTQYF.

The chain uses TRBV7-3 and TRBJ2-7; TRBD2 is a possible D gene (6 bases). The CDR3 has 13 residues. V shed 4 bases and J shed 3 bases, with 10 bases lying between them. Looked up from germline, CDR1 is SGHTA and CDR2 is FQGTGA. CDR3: CASSSGLFYEQYF. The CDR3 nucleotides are TGTGCCAGCAGCTCGGGACTGTTCTACGAGCAGTACTTC. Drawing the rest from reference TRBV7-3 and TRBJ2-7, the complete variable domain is GAGVSQTPSNKVTEKGKYVELRCDPISGHTALYWYRQSLGQGPEFLIYFQGTGAADDSGLPNDRFFAVRPEGSVSTLKIQRTERGDSAVYLCASSSGLFYEQYFGPGTRLTVT.

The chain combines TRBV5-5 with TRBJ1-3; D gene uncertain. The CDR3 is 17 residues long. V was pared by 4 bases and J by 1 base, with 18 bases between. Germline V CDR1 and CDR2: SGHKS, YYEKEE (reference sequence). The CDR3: CASSREPGLTSGNTIYF. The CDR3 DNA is TGTGCCAGCAGCAGAGAACCAGGTTTGACGTCTGGAAACACCATATATTTT.

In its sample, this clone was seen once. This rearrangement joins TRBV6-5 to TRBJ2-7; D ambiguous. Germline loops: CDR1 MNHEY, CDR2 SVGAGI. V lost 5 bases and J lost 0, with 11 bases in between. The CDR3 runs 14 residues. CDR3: CASSPRGDSYEQYF. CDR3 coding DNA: TGTGCCAGCAGTCCCCGTGGAGACTCCTACGAGCAGTACTTC.

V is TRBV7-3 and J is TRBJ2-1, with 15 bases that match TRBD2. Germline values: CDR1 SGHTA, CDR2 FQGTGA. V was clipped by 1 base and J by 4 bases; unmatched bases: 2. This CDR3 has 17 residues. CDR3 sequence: CASSLRGLAGGYNEQFF. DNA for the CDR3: TGTGCCAGCAGCTTAAGGGGACTAGCGGGAGGATACAATGAGCAGTTCTTC.

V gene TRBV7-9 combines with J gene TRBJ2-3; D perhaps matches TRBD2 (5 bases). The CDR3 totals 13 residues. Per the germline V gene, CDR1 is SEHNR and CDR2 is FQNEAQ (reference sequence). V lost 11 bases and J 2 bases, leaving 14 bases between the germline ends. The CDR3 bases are TGTGCCTGTAGTGGGAGTCTCACAGATACGCAGTATTTT. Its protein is CACSGSLTDTQYF.

The CDR3 DNA reads as TGTGCCAGCAGCCACAGACCAGGACAGGGGGCCTACGAGCAGTACTTC. It is translated as CASSHRPGQGAYEQYF. The V and J genes are TRBV7-6 and TRBJ2-7; 10 bases agree with TRBD1. With V trimmed by 5 bases and J by 2 bases, 9 bases remained unmatched. This CDR3 has 16 residues. Germline V gene sequence: CDR1 SGHVS, CDR2 FNYEAQ.

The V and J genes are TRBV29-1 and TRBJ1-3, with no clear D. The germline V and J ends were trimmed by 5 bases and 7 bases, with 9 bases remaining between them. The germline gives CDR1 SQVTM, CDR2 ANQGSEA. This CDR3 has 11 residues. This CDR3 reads CSVSVSNTIYF. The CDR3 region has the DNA TGCAGCGTTTCCGTCTCTAACACCATATATTTT.

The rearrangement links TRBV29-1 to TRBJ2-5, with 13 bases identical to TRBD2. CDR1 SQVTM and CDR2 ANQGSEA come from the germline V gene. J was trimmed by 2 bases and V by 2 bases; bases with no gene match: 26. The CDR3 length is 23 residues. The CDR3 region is CSVEMGVLGDTSGRAPLQETQYF. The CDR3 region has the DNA TGCAGCGTTGAAATGGGGGTACTAGGGGATACTAGCGGGAGGGCCCCACTACAAGAGACCCAGTACTTC.

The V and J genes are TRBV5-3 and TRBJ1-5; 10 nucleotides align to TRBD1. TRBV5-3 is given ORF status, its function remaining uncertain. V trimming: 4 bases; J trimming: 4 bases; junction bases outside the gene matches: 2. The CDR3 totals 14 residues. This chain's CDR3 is CARSPGQGNQPQHF. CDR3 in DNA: TGTGCCAGAAGCCCGGGACAGGGGAATCAGCCCCAGCATTTT.

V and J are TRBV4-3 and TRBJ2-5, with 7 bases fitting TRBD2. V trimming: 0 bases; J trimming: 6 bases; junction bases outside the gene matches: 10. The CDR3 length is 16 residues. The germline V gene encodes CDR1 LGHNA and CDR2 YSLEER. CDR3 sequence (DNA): TGCGCCAGCAGCCAAGAGGGCGGCGGGAGCCATCAGACCCAGTACTTC. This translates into CASSQEGGGSHQTQYF.

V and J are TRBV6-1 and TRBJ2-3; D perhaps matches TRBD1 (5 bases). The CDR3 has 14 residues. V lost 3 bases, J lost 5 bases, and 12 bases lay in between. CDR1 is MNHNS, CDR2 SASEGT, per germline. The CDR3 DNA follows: TGTGCCAGCAGTGAGGGCCGAAGGGGAGATACGCAGTATTTT. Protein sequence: CASSEGRRGDTQYF.

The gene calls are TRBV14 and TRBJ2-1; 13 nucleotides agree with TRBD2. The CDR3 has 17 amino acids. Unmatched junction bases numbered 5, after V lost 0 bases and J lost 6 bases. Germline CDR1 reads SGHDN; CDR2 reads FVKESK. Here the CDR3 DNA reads TGTGCCAGCAGCCAAGACCCGGGACTAGCGGGGTTCAATGAGCAGTTCTTC. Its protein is CASSQDPGLAGFNEQFF.

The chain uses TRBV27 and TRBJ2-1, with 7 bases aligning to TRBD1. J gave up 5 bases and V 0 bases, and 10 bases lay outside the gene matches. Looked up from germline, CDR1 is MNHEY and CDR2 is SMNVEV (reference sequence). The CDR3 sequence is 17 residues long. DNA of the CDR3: TGTGCCAGCAGTTTATCAAAGGGACAGAGTGTTCACAATGAGCAGTTCTTC. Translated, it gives CASSLSKGQSVHNEQFF.

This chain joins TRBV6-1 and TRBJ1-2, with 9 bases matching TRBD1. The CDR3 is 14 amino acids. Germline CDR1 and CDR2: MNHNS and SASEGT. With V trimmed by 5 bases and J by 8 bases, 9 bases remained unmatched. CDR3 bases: TGTGCCAGCAGTACTCTCGGGACAGGGAAAGGCTACACCTTC. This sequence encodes CASSTLGTGKGYTF.

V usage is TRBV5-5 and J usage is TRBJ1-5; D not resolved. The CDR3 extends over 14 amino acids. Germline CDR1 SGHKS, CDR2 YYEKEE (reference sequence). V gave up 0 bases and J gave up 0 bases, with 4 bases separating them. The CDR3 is CASSLELSNQPQHF. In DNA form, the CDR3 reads TGTGCCAGCAGCTTGGAACTTAGCAATCAGCCCCAGCATTTT.

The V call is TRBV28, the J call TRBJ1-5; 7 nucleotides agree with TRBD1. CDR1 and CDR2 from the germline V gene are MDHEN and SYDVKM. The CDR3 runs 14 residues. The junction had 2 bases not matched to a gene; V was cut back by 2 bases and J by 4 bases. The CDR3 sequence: CASSLRQGNQPQHF. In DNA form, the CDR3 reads TGTGCCAGCAGTTTAAGACAGGGAAATCAGCCCCAGCATTTT. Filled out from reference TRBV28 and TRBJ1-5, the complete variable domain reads DVKVTQSSRYLVKRTGEKVFLECVQDMDHENMFWYRQDPGLGLRLIYFSYDVKMKEKGDIPEGYSVSREKKERFSLILESASTNQTSMYLCASSLRQGNQPQHFGDGTRLSIL.

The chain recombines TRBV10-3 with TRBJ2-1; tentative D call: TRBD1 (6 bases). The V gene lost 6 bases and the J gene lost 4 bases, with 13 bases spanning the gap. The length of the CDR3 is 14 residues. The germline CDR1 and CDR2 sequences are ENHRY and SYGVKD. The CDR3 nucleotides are TGTGCCATCAGCAGGGGACCTCAGTACAATGAGCAGTTCTTC. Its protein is CAISRGPQYNEQFF.

For the CDR3, the DNA is TGTGCCAGCAGCGTTACACAGGCGGGGGAGCAGTACTTC. As protein: CASSVTQAGEQYF. V gene TRBV7-2 combines with J gene TRBJ2-7, with TRBD2 as a possible D gene (6 bases). CDR3 length: 13 residues. The germline V gene has CDR1 SGHTA and CDR2 FQGNSA. Deletions cut 5 bases from V and 7 bases from J, with 15 bases between.

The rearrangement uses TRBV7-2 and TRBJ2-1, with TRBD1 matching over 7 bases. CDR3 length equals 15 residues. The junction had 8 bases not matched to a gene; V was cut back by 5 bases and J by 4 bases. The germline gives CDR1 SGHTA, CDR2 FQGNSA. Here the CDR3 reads CASSVQGGSYNEQFF. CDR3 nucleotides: TGTGCCAGCAGCGTGCAAGGGGGCTCATACAATGAGCAGTTCTTC.

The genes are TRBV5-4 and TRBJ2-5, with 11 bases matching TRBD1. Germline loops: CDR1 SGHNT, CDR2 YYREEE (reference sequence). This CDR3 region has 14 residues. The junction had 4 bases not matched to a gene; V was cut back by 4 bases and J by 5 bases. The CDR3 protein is CASSRTGGAETQYF. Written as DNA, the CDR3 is TGTGCCAGCAGCAGGACAGGGGGCGCGGAGACCCAGTACTTC.

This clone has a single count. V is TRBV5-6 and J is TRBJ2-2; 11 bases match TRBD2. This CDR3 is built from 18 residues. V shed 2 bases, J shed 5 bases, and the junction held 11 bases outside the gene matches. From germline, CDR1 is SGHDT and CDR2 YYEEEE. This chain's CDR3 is CASSFRRLAGGKTGELFF. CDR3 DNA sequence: TGTGCCAGCAGCTTTCGTCGGCTAGCGGGAGGAAAGACCGGGGAGCTGTTTTTT.

The CDR3 DNA follows: TGCGCCAGCAGCTTGGCCCTTAGCGGGAGAGTTGAGGAGCAGTACTTC. It codes for CASSLALSGRVEEQYF. The rearrangement links TRBV5-1 to TRBJ2-7; 9 nucleotides agree with TRBD2. The V and J ends lost 0 bases and 7 bases, in that order; junction bases with no gene match: 11. Germline V gene sequence: CDR1 SGHRS, CDR2 YFSETQ. The CDR3 length is 16 residues. The whole variable domain, remainder taken from reference TRBV5-1 and TRBJ2-7, is KAGVTQTPRYLIKTRGQQVTLSCSPISGHRSVSWYQQTPGQGLQFLFEYFSETQRNKGNFPGRFSGRQFSNSRSEMNVSTLELGDSALYLCASSLALSGRVEEQYFGPGTRLTVT.

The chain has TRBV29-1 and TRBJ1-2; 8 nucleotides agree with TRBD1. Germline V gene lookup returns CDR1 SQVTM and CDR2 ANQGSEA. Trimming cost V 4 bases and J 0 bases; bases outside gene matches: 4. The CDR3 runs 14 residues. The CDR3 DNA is TGCAGCGTTGGTATGGGACAGGCTAACTATGGCTACACCTTC. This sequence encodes CSVGMGQANYGYTF. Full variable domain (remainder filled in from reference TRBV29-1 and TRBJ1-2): SAVISQKPSRDICQRGTSLTIQCQVDSQVTMMFWYRQQPGQSLTLIATANQGSEATYESGFVIDKFPISRPNLTFSTLTVSNMSPEDSSIYLCSVGMGQANYGYTFGSGTRLTVV.

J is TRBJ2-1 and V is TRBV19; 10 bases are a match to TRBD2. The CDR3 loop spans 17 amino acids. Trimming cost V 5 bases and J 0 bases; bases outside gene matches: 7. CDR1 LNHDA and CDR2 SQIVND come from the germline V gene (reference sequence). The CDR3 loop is CASSDIAGGSSYNEQFF. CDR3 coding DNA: TGTGCCAGTAGTGATATAGCGGGAGGCAGCTCCTACAATGAGCAGTTCTTC.

CDR3 nucleotides: TGTGCCAGCAGTGTCCAAGGGGGTGGGTCAGATACGCAGTATTTT. This sequence encodes CASSVQGGGSDTQYF. V and J are TRBV2 and TRBJ2-3; a weak D match, TRBD1 (6 bases). CDR3 length equals 15 residues. Trimming took 4 bases from V and 4 from J, leaving 15 bases between them. Per the germline V gene, CDR1 is SNHLY and CDR2 is FYNNEI.